The clone carrying this T cell receptor beta chain was counted ten times or more. This specimen comes from a study of human T cells and chemical hapten exposure. The time point here: patch test 1, 2 weeks after DPC sensitization. The treatment is: therapeutic diphenylcyclopropenone sensitization with weekly scalp DPC. Authors' processing steps: The number of TCRs in each sample had a median of 95,638 and spanned about 23,224 to 690,600. Each CDR3 protein gets one entry after TCRdb re-called the RACE reads with MiXCR. TCRdb's processing, not the authors' own work, is the source of the V and J calls. The sample records roughly 380,000 distinct CDR3 sequences, roughly 5% being singletons. With 6 bases removed from V and 1 base from J, the gap between germline ends came to 13 bases. The CDR3 runs 15 residues.

This specimen consisted of whole blood, obtained in connection with sensitization to the hapten diphenylcyclopropenone (DPC). The V gene is TRBV12-3 or TRBV12-4, the J gene TRBJ1-5; no clear D gene. The source is a woman aged 45-59 years with alopecia areata. Some clones in this sample may be carry-over from other donors' samples. The CDR3 DNA sequence: TGTGCCAGCAGCCTCGGCCTGGGGAGCAATCAGCCCCAGCATTTT. Protein: CASSLGLGSNQPQHF.